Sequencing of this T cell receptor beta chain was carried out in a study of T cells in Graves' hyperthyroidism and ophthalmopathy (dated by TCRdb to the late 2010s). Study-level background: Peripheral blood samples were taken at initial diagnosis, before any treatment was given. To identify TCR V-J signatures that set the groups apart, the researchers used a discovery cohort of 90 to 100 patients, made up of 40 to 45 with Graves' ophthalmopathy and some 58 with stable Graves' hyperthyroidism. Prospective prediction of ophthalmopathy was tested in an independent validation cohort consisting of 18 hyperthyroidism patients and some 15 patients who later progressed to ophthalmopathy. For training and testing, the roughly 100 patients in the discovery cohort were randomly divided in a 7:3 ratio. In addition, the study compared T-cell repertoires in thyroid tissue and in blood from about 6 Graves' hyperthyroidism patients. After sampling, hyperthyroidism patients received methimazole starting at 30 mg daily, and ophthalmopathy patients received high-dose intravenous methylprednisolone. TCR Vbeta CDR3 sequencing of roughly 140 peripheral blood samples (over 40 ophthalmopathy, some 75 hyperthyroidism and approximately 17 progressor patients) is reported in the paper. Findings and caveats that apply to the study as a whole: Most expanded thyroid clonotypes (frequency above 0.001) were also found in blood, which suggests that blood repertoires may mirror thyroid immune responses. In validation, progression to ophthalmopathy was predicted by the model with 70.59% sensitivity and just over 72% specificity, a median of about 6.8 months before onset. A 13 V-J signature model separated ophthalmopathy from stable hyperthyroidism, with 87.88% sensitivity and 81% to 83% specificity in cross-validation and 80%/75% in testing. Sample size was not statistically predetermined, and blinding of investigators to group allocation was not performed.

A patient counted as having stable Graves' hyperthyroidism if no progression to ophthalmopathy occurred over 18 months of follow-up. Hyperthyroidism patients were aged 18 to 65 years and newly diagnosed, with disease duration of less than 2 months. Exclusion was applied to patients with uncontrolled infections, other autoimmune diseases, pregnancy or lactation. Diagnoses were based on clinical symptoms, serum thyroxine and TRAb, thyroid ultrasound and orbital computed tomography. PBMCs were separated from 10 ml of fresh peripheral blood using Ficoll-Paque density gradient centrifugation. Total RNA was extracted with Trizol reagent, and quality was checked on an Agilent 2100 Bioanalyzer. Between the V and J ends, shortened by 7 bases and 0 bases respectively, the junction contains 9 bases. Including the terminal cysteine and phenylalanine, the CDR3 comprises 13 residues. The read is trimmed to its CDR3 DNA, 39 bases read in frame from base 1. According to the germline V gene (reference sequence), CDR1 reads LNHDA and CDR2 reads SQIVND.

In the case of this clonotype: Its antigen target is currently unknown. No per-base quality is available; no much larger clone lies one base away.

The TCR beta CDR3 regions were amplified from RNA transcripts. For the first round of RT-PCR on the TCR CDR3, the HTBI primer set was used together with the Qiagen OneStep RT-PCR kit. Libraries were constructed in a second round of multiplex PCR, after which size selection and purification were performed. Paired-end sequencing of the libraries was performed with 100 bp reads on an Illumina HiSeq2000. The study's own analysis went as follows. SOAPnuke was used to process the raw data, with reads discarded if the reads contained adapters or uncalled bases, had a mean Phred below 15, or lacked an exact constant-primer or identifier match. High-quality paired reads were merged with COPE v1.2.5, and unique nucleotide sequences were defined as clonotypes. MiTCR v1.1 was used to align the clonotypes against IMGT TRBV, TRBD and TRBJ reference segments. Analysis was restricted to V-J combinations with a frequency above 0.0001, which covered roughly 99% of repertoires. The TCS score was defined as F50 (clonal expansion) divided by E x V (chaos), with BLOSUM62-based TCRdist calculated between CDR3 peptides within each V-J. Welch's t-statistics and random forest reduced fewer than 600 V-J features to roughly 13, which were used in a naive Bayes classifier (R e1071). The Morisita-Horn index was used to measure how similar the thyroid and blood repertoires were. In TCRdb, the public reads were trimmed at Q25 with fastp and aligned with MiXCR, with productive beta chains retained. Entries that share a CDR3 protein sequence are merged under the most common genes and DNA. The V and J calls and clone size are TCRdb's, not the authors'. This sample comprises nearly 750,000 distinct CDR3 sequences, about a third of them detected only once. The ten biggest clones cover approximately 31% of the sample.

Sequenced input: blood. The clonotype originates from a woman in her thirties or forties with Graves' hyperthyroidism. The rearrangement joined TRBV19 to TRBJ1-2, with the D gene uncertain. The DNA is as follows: TGTGCCAGTAAGAGTCTCTCTAACTATGGCTACACCTTC. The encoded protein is CASKSLSNYGYTF. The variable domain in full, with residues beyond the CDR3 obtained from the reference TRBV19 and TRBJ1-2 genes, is DGGITQSPKYLFRKEGQNVTLSCEQNLNHDAMYWYRQDPGQGLRLIYYSQIVNDFQKGDIAEGYSVSREKKESFPLTVTSAQKNPTAFYLCASKSLSNYGYTFGSGTRLTVV.